The present T cell receptor (beta chain) was sequenced within a study of blood T cells in healthy people across ages. This clonotype has just a few counts. Its target is unknown. CDR3 length: 15 amino acids. Germline V gene data show CDR1 as MNHEY and CDR2 as SMNVEV (reference sequence). V shed 0 bases and J shed 5 bases, with 12 bases lying between them. It was with a sample-barcoded 5' primer and a J-beta primer mix that a second PCR of about 6 to 11 cycles was run. TCRdb fed the 5' RACE reads into MiXCR, producing one record per CDR3 protein. Among 1,500,000 or so distinct CDR3 sequences listed, 40% to 45% were seen once. Whole-study findings and limits: Among long-lived donors, naive CD4+ cells were more numerous and diversity higher than in aged donors.

The J gene is TRBJ2-3, the V gene TRBV27; no reliable D call. This TCR came from a woman aged 18 to 35 in good health. The sequenced sample consisted of blood. This chain's CDR3 is CASSLSLRSLDTQYF. DNA for the CDR3: TGTGCCAGCAGTTTATCTCTGCGTTCGTTAGATACGCAGTATTTT.